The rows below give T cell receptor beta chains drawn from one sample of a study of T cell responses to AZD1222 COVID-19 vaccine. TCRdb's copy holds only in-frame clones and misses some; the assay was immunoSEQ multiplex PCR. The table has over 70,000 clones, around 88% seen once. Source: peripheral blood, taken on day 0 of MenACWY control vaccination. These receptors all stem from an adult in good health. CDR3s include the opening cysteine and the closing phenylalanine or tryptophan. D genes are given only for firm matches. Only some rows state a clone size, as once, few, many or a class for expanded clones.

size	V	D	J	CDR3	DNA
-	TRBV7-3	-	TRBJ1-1	CASSLEVGTEAFF	TGTGCCAGCAGCTTAGAAGTCGGAACTGAAGCTTTCTTT
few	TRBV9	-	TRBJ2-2	CASSVVAEDRNTGELFF	TGTGCCAGCAGCGTAGTTGCGGAAGACAGAAACACCGGGGAGCTGTTTTTT
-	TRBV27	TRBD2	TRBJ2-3	CASSLLRIFTASGGEDTQYF	TGTGCCAGCAGCCTCCTAAGGATCTTTACGGCTAGCGGGGGGGAAGATACGCAGTATTTT
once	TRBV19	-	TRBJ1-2	CASGRQFPYGYTF	TGTGCCAGTGGGCGACAGTTCCCCTATGGCTACACCTTC
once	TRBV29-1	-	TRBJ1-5	CSVTGTPGDQPQHF	TGCAGCGTAACCGGGACACCGGGTGATCAGCCCCAGCATTTT
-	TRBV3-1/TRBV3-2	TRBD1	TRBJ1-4	CASSSSGGGEKLFF	TGTGCCAGCAGCTCCTCAGGGGGCGGTGAAAAACTGTTTTTT
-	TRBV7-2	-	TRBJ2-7	CASAETSYEQYF	TGTGCCAGCGCCGAGACGTCGTACGAGCAGTACTTC
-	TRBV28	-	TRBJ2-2	CASDGYTGELFF	TGTGCCAGCGATGGTTACACCGGGGAGCTGTTTTTT
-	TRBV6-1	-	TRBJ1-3	CASSEGRSSGNTIYF	TGTGCCAGCAGTGAGGGGCGAAGCTCTGGAAACACCATATATTTT
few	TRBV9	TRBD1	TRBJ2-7	CASSVGQGEYEQYF	TGTGCCAGCAGCGTGGGACAGGGTGAGTACGAGCAGTACTTC
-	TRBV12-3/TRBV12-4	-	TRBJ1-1	CVTRSPGHAEAFF	TGTGTCACTCGAAGCCCGGGTCACGCTGAAGCTTTCTTT
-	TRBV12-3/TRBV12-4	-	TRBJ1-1	CASSLSPGAEAFF	TGTGCCAGCAGTTTATCCCCTGGCGCTGAAGCTTTCTTT
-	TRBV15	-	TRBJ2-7	CATSPAQYEQYF	TGTGCCACCAGCCCGGCCCAATACGAGCAGTACTTC
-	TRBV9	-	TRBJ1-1	CASNEQLNTEAFF	TGTGCCAGCAATGAGCAGCTGAACACTGAAGCTTTCTTT
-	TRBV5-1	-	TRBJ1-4	CASSLGQLDGYEKLFF	TGCGCCAGCAGCTTGGGCCAGCTCGATGGGTATGAAAAACTGTTTTTT
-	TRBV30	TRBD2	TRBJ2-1	CAWSKEVSGYAEQFF	TGTGCCTGGAGTAAGGAGGTTAGCGGGTACGCTGAGCAGTTCTTC
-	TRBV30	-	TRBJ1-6	CAWSAGANNSPLHF	TGTGCCTGGAGTGCGGGGGCTAATAATTCACCCCTCCACTTT
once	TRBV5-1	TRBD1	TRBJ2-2	CASSPGQDAGELFF	TGCGCCAGCAGCCCTGGACAGGACGCCGGGGAGCTGTTTTTT
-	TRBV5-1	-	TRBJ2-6	CASSLATAAGANVLTF	TGCGCCAGCAGCTTGGCAACAGCTGCCGGGGCCAACGTCCTGACTTTC
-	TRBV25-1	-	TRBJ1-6	CASSVQGGSPLHF	TGTGCCAGCAGTGTTCAGGGAGGTTCACCCCTCCACTTT
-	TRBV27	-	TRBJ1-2	CAREVTHYGYTF	TGTGCCAGGGAGGTCACCCACTATGGCTACACCTTC
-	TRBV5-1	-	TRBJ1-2	CASSLEPGPNYGYTF	TGCGCCAGCAGCTTGGAGCCAGGGCCTAACTATGGCTACACCTTC
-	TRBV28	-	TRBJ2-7	CASRIGQSYEQYF	TGTGCCAGCAGAATTGGACAGTCCTACGAGCAGTACTTC
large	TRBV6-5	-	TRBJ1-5	CASTLDNSNQPQHF	TGTGCCAGCACCCTGGACAATAGCAATCAGCCCCAGCATTTT
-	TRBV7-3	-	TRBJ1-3	CASSLNPSGNTIYF	TGTGCCAGCAGCTTAAATCCCTCTGGAAACACCATATATTTT
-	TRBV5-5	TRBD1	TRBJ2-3	CASSYGQGGDTQYF	TGTGCCAGCAGTTATGGACAGGGAGGAGATACGCAGTATTTT
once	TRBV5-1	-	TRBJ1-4	CASSLGGERTNEKLFF	TGCGCCAGCAGCTTGGGAGGAGAGAGAACTAATGAAAAACTGTTTTTT
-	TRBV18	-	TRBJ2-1	CASSQALGSLSSYNEQFF	TGTGCCAGCTCACAGGCCCTTGGCTCCTTGAGCTCCTACAATGAGCAGTTCTTC
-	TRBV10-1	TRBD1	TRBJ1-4	CASSEGGRNEKLFF	TGCGCCAGCAGTGAAGGGGGCCGGAATGAAAAACTGTTTTTT
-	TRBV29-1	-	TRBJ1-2	CSVGASGYGYTF	TGCAGCGTTGGAGCGTCGGGGTATGGCTACACCTTC
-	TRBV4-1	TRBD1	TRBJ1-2	CASSPGTGNNDYTF	TGCGCCAGCAGTCCCGGGACAGGGAATAATGACTACACCTTC
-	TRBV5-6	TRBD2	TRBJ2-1	CASSLVVSGGHNEQFF	TGTGCCAGCAGCTTGGTGGTTAGCGGGGGCCACAATGAGCAGTTCTTC